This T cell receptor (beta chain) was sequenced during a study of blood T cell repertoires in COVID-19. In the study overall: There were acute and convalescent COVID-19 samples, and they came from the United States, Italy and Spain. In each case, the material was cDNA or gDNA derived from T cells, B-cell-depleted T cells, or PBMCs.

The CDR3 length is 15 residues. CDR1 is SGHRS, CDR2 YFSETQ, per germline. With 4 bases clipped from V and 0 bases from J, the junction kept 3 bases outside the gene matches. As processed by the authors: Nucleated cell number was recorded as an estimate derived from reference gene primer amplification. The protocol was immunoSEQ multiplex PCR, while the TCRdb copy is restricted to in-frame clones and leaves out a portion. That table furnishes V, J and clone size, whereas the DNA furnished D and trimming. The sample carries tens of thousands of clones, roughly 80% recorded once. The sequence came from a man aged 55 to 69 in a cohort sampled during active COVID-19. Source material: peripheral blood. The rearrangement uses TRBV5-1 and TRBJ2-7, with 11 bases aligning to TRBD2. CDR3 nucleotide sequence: TGCGCCAGCAGCACACTAGCGGGGGTCTCCTACGAGCAGTACTTC. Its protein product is CASSTLAGVSYEQYF.